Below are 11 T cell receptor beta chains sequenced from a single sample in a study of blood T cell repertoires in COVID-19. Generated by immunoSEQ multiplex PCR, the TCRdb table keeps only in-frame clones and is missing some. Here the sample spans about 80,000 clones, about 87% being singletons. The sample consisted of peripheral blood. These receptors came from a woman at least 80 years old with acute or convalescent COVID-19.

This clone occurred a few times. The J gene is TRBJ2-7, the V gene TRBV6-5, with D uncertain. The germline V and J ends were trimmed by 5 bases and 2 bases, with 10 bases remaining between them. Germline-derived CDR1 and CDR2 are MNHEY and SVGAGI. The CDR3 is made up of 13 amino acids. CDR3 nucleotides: TGTGCCAGCAGTATTACTTCTACCTACGAGCAGTACTTC. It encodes CASSITSTYEQYF.

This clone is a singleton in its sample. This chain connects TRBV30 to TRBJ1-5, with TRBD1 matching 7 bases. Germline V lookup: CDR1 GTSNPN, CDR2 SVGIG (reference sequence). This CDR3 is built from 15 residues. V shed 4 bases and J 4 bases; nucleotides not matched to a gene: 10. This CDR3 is CAWKWRGRVNQPQHF. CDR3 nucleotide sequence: TGTGCCTGGAAGTGGAGGGGGCGCGTTAATCAGCCCCAGCATTTT.

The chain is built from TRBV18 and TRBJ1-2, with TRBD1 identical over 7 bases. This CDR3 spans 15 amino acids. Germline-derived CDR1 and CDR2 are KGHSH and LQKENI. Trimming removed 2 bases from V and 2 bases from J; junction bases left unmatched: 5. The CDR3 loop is CASSPSGQNNYGYTF. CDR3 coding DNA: TGTGCCAGCTCACCATCGGGACAGAACAACTATGGCTACACCTTC.

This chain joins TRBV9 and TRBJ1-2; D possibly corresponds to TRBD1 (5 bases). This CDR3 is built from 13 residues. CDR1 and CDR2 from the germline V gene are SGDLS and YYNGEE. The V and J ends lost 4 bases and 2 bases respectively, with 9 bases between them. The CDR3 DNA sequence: TGTGCCAGCAGCAAACGACAGAACTATGGCTACACCTTC. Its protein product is CASSKRQNYGYTF.

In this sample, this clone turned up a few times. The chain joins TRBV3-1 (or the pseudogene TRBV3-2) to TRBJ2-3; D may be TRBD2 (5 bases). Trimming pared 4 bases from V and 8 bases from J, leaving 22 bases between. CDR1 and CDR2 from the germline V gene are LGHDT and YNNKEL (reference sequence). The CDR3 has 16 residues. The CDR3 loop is CASSLLRDRGAVTQYF. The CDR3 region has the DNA TGTGCCAGCAGCCTTTTGAGGGATCGGGGAGCAGTTACGCAGTATTTT.

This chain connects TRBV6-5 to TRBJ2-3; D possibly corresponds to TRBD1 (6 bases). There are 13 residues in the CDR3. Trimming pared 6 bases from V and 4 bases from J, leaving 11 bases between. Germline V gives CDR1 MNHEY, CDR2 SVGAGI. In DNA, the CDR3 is TGTGCCAGCAGGGACAGTAGTGCAGATACGCAGTATTTT. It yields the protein CASRDSSADTQYF.

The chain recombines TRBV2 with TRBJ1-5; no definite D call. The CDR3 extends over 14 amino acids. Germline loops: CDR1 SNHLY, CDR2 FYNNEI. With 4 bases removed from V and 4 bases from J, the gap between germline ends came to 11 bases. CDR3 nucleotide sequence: TGTGCCAGCAGTGCACAGAATGGGAATCAGCCCCAGCATTTT. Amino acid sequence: CASSAQNGNQPQHF.

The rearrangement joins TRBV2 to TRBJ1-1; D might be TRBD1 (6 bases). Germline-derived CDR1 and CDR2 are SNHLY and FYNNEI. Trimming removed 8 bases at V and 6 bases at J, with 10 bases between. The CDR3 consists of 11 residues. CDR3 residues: CASLQGSEAFF. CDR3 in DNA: TGTGCCAGCTTACAGGGATCTGAAGCTTTCTTT.

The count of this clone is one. CDR3 protein: CASSSGGLNYGYTF. Written as DNA, the CDR3 is TGTGCCAGTAGTTCCGGGGGGCTGAACTATGGCTACACCTTC. This chain links TRBV19 with TRBJ1-2, with D perhaps matching TRBD1 (6 bases). This CDR3 contains 14 residues. Germline assignment: CDR1 LNHDA and CDR2 SQIVND (reference sequence). The V end lost 5 bases, the J end lost 2 bases, and 12 bases lay between the germline ends.

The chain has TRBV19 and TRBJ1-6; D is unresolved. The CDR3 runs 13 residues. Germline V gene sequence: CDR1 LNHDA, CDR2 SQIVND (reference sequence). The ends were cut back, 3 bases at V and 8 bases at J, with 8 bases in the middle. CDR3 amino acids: CASSMAYDSPLHF. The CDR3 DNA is TGTGCCAGTAGTATGGCATACGATTCACCCCTCCACTTT.

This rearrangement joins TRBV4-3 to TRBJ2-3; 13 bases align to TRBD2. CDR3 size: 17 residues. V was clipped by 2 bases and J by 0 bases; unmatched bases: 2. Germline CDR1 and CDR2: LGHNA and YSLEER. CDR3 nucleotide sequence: TGCGCCAGCAGCCAAACTAGCGGGGGGGCTAGCACAGATACGCAGTATTTT. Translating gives CASSQTSGGASTDTQYF.